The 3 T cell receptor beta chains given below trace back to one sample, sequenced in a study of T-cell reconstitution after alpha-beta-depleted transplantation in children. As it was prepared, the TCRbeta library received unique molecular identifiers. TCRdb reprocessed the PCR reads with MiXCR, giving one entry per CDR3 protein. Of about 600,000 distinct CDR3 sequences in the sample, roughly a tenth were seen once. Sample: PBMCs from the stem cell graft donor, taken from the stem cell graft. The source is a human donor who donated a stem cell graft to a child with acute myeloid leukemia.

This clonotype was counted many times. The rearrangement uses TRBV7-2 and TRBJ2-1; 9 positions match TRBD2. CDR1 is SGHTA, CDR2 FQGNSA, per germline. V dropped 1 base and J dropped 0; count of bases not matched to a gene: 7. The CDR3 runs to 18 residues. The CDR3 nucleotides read TGTGCCAGCAGCTTAGTTGGCCTAGCGGGAAGCTCCTACAATGAGCAGTTCTTC. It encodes CASSLVGLAGSSYNEQFF.

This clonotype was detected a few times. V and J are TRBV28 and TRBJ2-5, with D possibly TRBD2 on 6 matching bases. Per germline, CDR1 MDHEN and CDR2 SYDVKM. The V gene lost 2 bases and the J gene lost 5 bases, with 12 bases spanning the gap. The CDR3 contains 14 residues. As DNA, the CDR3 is TGTGCCAGCAGTTTAGGAGGGGTCAGGGAGACCCAGTACTTC. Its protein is CASSLGGVRETQYF. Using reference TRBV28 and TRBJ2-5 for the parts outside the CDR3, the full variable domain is DVKVTQSSRYLVKRTGEKVFLECVQDMDHENMFWYRQDPGLGLRLIYFSYDVKMKEKGDIPEGYSVSREKKERFSLILESASTNQTSMYLCASSLGGVRETQYFGPGTRLLVL.

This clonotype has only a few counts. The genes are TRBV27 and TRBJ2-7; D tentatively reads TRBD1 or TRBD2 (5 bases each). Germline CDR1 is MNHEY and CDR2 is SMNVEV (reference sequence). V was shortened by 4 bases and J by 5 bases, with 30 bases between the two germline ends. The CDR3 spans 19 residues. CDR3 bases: TGTGCCAGCAGTTCCATCGGGACGGAAAGCCCCTCACGCGTCCACGAGCAGTACTTC. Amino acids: CASSSIGTESPSRVHEQYF.